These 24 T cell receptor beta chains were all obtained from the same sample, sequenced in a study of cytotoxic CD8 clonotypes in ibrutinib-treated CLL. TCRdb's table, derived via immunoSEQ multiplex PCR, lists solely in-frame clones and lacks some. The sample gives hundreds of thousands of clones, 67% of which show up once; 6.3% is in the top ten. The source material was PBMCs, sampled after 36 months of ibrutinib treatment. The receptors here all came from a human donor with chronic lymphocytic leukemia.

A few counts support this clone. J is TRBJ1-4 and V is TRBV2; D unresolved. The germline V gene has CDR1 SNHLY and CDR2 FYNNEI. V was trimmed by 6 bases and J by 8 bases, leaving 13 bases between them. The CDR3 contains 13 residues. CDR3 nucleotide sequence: TGTGCCAGCAGCGAGGACCGGAGGGAAAAACTGTTTTTT. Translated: CASSEDRREKLFF. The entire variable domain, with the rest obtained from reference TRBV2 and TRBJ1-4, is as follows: EPEVTQTPSHQVTQMGQEVILRCVPISNHLYFYWYRQILGQKVEFLVSFYNNEISEKSEIFDDQFSVERPDGSNFTLKIRSTKLEDSAMYFCASSEDRREKLFFGSGTQLSVL.

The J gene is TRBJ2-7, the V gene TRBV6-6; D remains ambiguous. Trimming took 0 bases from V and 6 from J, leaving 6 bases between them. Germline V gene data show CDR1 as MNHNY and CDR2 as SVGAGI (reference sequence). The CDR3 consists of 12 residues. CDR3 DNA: TGTGCCAGCAGTTACTCTCGGCTCGAGCAGTACTTC. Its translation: CASSYSRLEQYF.

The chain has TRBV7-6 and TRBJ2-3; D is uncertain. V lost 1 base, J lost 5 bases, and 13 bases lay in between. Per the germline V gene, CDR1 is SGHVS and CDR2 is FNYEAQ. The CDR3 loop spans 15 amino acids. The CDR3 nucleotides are TGTGCCAGCAGCTTAGTGGTCCAAGATTTAGATACGCAGTATTTT. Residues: CASSLVVQDLDTQYF.

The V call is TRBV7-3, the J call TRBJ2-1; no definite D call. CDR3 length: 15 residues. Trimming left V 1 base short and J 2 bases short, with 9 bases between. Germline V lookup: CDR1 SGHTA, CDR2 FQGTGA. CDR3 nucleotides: TGTGCCAGCAGCTTAATCGCCCCGCCCTACAATGAGCAGTTCTTC. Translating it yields CASSLIAPPYNEQFF.

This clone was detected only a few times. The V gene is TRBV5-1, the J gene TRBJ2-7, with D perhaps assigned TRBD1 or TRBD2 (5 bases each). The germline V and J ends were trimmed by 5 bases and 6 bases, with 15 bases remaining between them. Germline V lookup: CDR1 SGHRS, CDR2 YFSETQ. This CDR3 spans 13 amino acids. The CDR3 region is CASRGDLISEQYF. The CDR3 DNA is TGCGCCAGCAGGGGGGACCTCATCTCCGAGCAGTACTTC.

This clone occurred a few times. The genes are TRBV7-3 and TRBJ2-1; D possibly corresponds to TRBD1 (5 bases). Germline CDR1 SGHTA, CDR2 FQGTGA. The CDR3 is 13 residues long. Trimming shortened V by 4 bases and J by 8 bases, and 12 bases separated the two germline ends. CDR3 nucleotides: TGTGCCAGCAGCTCAGTCCAGGGCGATGAGCAGTTCTTC. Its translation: CASSSVQGDEQFF.

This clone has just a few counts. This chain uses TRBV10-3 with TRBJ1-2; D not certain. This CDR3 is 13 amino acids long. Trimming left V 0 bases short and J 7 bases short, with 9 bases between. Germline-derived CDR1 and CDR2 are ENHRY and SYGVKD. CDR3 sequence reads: CAISESMYGGYTF. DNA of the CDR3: TGTGCCATCAGTGAGTCGATGTATGGTGGCTACACCTTC.

CDR3 protein: CASSLVSSGWDTQYF. In nucleotides, the CDR3 is TGTGCCAGCAGCTTGGTGTCTAGCGGATGGGATACGCAGTATTTT. The chain recombines TRBV5-6 with TRBJ2-3; TRBD2 matches at 7 bases. CDR1 and CDR2 (germline): SGHDT, YYEEEE. The CDR3 sequence is 15 residues long. Germline trimming cut 0 bases from V and 6 bases from J; bases unmatched to any gene: 7. The full variable domain, in which reference TRBV5-6 and TRBJ2-3 provide the parts outside the CDR3, is DAGVTQSPTHLIKTRGQQVTLRCSPKSGHDTVSWYQQALGQGPQFIFQYYEEEERQRGNFPDRFSGHQFPNYSSELNVNALLLGDSALYLCASSLVSSGWDTQYFGPGTRLTVL.

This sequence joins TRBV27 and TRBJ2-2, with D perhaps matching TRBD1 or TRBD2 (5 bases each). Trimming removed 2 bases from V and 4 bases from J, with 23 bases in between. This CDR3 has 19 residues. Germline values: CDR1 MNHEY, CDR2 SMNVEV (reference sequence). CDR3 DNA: TGTGCCAGCAGTTTAGGGATACCGATTGGTACGGGGCCCACCGGGGAGCTGTTTTTT. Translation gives CASSLGIPIGTGPTGELFF.

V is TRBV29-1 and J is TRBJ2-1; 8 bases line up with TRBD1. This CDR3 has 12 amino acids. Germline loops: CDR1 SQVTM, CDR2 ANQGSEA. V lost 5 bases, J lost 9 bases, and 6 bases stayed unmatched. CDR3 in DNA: TGCAGCGTTCGGCAGGGGGCGGGTGAGCAGTTCTTC. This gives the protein CSVRQGAGEQFF.

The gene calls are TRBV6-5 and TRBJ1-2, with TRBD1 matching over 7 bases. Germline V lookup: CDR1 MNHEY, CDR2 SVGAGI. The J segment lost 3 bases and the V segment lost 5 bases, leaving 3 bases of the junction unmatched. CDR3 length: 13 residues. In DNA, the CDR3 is TGTGCCAGCAGTCGGGACAGCTACTATGGCTACACCTTC. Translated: CASSRDSYYGYTF.

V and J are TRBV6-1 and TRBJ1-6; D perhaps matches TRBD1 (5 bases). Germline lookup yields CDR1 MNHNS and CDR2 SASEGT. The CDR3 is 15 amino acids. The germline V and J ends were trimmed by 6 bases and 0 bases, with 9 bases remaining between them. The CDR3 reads CASRQTASYNSPLHF. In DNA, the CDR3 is TGTGCCAGCAGGCAGACAGCCTCCTATAATTCACCCCTCCACTTT.

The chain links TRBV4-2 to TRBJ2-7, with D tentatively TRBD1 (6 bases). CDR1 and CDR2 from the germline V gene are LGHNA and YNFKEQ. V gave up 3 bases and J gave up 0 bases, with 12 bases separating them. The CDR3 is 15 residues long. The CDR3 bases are TGTGCCAGCAGCCAGGATACAGGGAGCTCCTACGAGCAGTACTTC. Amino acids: CASSQDTGSSYEQYF.

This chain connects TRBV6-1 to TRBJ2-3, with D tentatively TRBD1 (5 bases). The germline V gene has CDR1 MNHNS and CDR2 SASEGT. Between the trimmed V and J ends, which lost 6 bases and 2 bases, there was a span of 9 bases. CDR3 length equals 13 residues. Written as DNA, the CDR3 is TGTGCCAGCAGGCAGGGTGTCACAGATACGCAGTATTTT. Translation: CASRQGVTDTQYF.

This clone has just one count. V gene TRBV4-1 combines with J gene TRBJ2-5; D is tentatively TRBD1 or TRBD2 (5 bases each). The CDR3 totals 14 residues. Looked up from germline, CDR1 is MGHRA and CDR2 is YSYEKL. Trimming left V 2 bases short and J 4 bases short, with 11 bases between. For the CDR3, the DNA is TGCGCCAGCAGCCAATCGGGACGGAGAGAGACCCAGTACTTC. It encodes CASSQSGRRETQYF.

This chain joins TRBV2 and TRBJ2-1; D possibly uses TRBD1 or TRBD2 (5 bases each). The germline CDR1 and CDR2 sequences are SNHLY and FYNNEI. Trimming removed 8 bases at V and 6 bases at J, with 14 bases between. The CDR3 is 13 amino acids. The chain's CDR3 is CASFRDGSNEQFF. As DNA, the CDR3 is TGTGCCAGCTTCCGGGACGGAAGCAATGAGCAGTTCTTC. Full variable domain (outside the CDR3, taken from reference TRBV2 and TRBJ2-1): EPEVTQTPSHQVTQMGQEVILRCVPISNHLYFYWYRQILGQKVEFLVSFYNNEISEKSEIFDDQFSVERPDGSNFTLKIRSTKLEDSAMYFCASFRDGSNEQFFGPGTRLTVL.

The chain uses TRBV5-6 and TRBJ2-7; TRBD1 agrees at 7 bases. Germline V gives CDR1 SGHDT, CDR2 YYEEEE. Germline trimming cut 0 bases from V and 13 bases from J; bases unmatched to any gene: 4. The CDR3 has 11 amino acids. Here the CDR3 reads CASSLGTGYYF. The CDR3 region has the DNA TGTGCCAGCAGCTTGGGGACAGGCTATTACTTC.

The CDR3 nucleotides read TGTGCCAGCAGCCTACAGGGGGAGACCCAGTACTTC. Protein: CASSLQGETQYF. The J gene is TRBJ2-5, the V gene TRBV11-2; TRBD1 matches at 7 bases. Germline V lookup: CDR1 SGHAT, CDR2 FQNNGV. The CDR3 length is 12 residues. The J segment lost 5 bases and the V segment lost 5 bases, leaving 2 bases of the junction unmatched.

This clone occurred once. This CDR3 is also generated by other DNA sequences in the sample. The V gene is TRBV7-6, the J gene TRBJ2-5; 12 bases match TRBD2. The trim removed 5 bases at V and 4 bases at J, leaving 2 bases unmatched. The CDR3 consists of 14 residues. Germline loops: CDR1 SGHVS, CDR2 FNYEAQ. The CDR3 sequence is CASSPTSGGETQYF. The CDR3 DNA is TGTGCCAGCAGCCCGACTAGCGGGGGAGAGACCCAGTACTTC.

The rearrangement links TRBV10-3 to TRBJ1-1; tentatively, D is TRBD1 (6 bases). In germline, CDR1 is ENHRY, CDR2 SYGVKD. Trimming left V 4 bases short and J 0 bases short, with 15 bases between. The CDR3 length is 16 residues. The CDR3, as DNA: TGTGCCATCAGTGGCGGCAGGGGTGGGCTGAACACTGAAGCTTTCTTT. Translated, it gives CAISGGRGGLNTEAFF.

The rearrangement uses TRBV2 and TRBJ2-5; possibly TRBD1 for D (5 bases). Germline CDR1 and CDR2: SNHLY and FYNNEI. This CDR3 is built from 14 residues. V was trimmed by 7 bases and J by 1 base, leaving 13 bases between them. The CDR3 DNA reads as TGTGCCAGCAATAGGGGCGCAGGCCAAGAGACCCAGTACTTC. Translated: CASNRGAGQETQYF.

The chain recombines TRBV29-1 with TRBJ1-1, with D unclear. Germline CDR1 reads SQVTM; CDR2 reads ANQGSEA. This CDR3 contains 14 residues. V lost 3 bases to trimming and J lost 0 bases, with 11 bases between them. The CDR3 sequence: CSVEFSGMNTEAFF. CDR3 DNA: TGCAGCGTTGAGTTTTCGGGAATGAACACTGAAGCTTTCTTT.

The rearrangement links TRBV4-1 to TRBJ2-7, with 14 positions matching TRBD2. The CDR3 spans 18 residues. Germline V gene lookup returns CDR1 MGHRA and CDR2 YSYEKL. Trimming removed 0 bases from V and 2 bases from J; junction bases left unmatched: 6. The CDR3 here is CASSQERGLAGETYEQYF. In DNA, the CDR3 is TGCGCCAGCAGCCAAGAGAGGGGACTAGCGGGGGAAACCTACGAGCAGTACTTC.

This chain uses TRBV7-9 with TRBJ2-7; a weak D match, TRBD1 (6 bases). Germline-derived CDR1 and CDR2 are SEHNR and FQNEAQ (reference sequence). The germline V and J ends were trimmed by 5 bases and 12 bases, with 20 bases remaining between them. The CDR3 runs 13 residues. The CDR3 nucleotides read TGTGCCAGCAGCCTCCAGACAGGCGCAACCGGGTACTTC. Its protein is CASSLQTGATGYF. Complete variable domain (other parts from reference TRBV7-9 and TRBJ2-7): DTGVSQNPRHKITKRGQNVTFRCDPISEHNRLYWYRQTLGQGPEFLTYFQNEAQLEKSRLLSDRFSAERPKGSFSTLEIQRTEQGDSAMYLCASSLQTGATGYFGPGTRLTVT.